This T cell receptor (beta chain) appears in the sequencing data of a study of blood T cell repertoires in COVID-19 (dated by TCRdb to 2018 to 2020). Looking at the study overall: Collaborator samples came from the United States, Italy and Spain and covered acute and convalescent phases of COVID-19. The prospective study material was composed of cDNA or gDNA derived from T cells, B-cell-depleted T cells, or PBMCs. The dataset comprised deeply sampled blood TCRbeta repertoires from subjects exposed to, actively infected with, or recovered from COVID-19. The repertoires were released in a freely available public database meant as a resource for research on the immune response to SARS-CoV-2. Samples were obtained from the ongoing ImmuneRACE study (first 160 participants) and from about 1,300 subjects provided by 6 global collaborators. Sample metadata almost always included a de-identified subject ID, COVID-19 status, age in years and sex. Where available, HLA class I and class II types were obtained from metadata supplied by the sample provider rather than from assay-based typing. Overall results and qualifications from the work: The quantity of clinical and demographic metadata differed by source and by participant and was supplied without curation.

Whole blood was collected in K2EDTA tubes by collaborating institutions according to the institutions' own protocols. For TCRbeta analysis, collaborators shipped samples in one of three forms: frozen whole blood, isolated PBMCs, or DNA extracted from either of those sample types. Concerning this clone: Its cognate antigen has yet to be identified. Base qualities are not recorded, but no much larger clone differs from it by a single base.

TCRbeta CDR3 regions were amplified from genomic DNA using the immunoSEQ Assay, a bias-controlled multiplex PCR. The authors' analysis ran thus. The number of nucleated cells in each sample was estimated from the amplification of reference gene primers within the assay. Sequence reads were collapsed and filtered to measure the absolute abundance of every unique TCRbeta CDR3 rearrangement. For each sample, productive Simpson clonality was calculated as the square root of Simpson's diversity index across productive rearrangements. Entries here come from immuneACCESS through TCRdb and include only in-frame sequences with V and J called. Some clones fail to appear in such tables; in the studies checked, an unresolved V gene covers under half of the shortfall, and the cause of the remainder is unknown. D and trimming come from the DNA, and the V and J calls and clone size come from that table. Here the sample has approximately 81,000 clones; roughly 91% occur a single time. Over 1.5% of the sample is taken by the ten largest.

There are 14 amino acids in the CDR3, from cysteine to phenylalanine inclusive. The only DNA kept is the CDR3, 42 bases in frame from the first base. For CDR1 and CDR2, the germline V gene lists MDHEN and SYDVKM. V is pruned by 6 bases and J by 5 bases, leaving 9 bases of the junction without a gene match. The sequence was obtained from a woman aged 45-65 years in a cohort sampled during active COVID-19. Input material: peripheral blood. Recombination connected TRBV28 to TRBJ1-2; TRBD1 lines up with 7 middle nucleotides. The sequenced DNA: TGTGCCAGCAGACCCGGACAGGATGGGTATGGCTACACCTTC. This gives the protein CASRPGQDGYGYTF.